The clone carrying this T cell receptor (beta chain) has ten or more counts. The data stem from a study of T cells in Graves' hyperthyroidism and ophthalmopathy. It was RNA transcripts that yielded the amplified TCR beta CDR3 regions. Initially, a first-round RT-PCR of the TCR CDR3 employed the HTBI primer set. One entry per CDR3 protein results from TCRdb running MiXCR on the multiplex PCR reads. The sample yields around 430,000 distinct CDR3 sequences, more than 12% seen once. The V gene's germline CDR1 is GTSNPN and CDR2 SVGIG (reference sequence). The CDR3 runs to 15 residues. With V trimmed by 4 bases and J by 2 bases, 7 bases remained unmatched. Out of roughly 10 ml of fresh peripheral blood came the PBMCs.

Sequenced sample: blood. The J gene is TRBJ2-3, the V gene TRBV30; TRBD2 aligns across 9 bases. This receptor was identified in a woman aged 25 to 39 with Graves' hyperthyroidism. The CDR3 coding sequence is TGTGCCTGGATTACTAGCGGGCGCTTCACAGATACGCAGTATTTT. It codes for CAWITSGRFTDTQYF.